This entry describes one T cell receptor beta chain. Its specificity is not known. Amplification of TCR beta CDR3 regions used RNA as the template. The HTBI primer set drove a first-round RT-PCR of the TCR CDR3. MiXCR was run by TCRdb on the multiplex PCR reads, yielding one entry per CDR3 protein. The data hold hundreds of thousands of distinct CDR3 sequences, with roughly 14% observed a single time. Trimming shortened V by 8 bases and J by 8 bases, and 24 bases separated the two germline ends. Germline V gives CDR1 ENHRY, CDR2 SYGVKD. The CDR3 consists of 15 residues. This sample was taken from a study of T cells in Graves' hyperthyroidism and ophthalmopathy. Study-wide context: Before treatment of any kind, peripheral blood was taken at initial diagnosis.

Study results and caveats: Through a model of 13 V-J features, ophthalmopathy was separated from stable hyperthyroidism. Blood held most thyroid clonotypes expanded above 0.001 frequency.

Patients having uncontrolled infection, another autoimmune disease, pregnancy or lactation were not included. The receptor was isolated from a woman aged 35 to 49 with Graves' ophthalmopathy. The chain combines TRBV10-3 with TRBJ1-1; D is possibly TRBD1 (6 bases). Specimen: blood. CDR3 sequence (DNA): TGTGCCATCTTTTCCCTCGGGGGGCGAAGGGTAGAAGCTTTCTTT. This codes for CAIFSLGGRRVEAFF.